This paragraph reports one T cell receptor beta chain. The authors' processing: Amplification from reference gene primers served as the basis for estimated nucleated cell counts. The repertoire was sequenced with immunoSEQ multiplex PCR; TCRdb's copy has only in-frame clones and lacks some. The V and J calls and clone size are taken from that table; D and trimming were inferred from the DNA. The data show approximately 170,000 clones, 89% seen once. The entry originates in a study of blood T cell repertoires in COVID-19. Study-wide background: The United States, Italy and Spain were the sources of the acute and convalescent COVID-19 samples. PBMCs, B-cell-depleted T cells, or T cells were the source of the cDNA or gDNA that made up the material.

Per germline, CDR1 WNHNN and CDR2 SYGVQD (reference sequence). The CDR3 extends over 15 amino acids. Deletions cut 3 bases from V and 9 bases from J, with 15 bases between. The chain couples TRBV10-1 to TRBJ1-6; D unclear. Sequences were obtained from peripheral blood. This sequence originates from a man in his late teens or twenties who had recovered from COVID-19. CDR3 in amino acids: CASSEGRNEGSPLHF. DNA for the CDR3: TGCGCCAGCAGTGAAGGGAGGAACGAAGGTTCACCCCTCCACTTT.